This T cell receptor beta chain appears in the sequencing data of a study of T-cell memory formation after mild COVID-19. TCRdb used MiXCR to reprocess the 5' RACE reads, holding one entry per CDR3 protein. The sample gives around 510,000 distinct CDR3 sequences, less than 25% of which show up once; approximately 8.4% is in the top ten. The V gene end was trimmed by 6 bases and the J gene end by 4 bases; junction bases not matched to a gene: 11. The CDR3 loop spans 14 amino acids. From germline, CDR1 is GTSNPN and CDR2 SVGIG (reference sequence). This TCR derives from an adult woman who had mild COVID-19 (a few samples of this study predate the infection). Cell type and time point are not known. Sequenced material: PBMCs or a T cell subset sorted from them (not recorded which). The chain has TRBV30 and TRBJ1-1; TRBD1 matches at 7 bases. CDR3 bases: TGTGCCTGCGCGGACAGGAGCATGGGCACTGAAGCTTTCTTT. It encodes CACADRSMGTEAFF.